The sequence of this TCR beta chain was determined in a study of regulatory T cells in long-lasting Graves disease. Overall study findings and caveats: Persistent disease exhibited a predilection for TRBV28, TRBJ1-2 and TRBJ2-5. Rather than thyroid tissue, only peripheral blood underwent study.

Time point reported: newly diagnosed GD, antithyroid drugs for less than 3 months. With RNA extracted from PBMCs as input, the TCR library was made. Researchers made TCR beta libraries by using iRepertoire HTBI primers and running Arm-PCR on CDR3 regions. In TCRdb, the multiplex PCR reads were re-called with MiXCR into one record per CDR3 protein. The sample carries about 430,000 distinct CDR3 sequences, over 12% recorded once. This clonotype was recorded at least ten times. Antigen specificity is unknown. The CDR3 length is 11 residues. Deletions cut 9 bases from V and 4 bases from J, with 7 bases between. Germline loops: CDR1 LNHNV, CDR2 YYDKDF (reference sequence). A further study also used this sample, focusing on T cells in Graves' hyperthyroidism and ophthalmopathy. From that paper: Expanded thyroid clonotypes (above 0.001) were mostly also found in blood.

Specimen: peripheral blood mononuclear cells (PBMCs), collected at new diagnosis, from a patient treated with antithyroid drugs. The rearrangement links TRBV15 to TRBJ2-1; a weak D match, TRBD2 (6 bases). The TCR originated in a woman aged 40 to 55 with Graves disease. As DNA, the CDR3 is TGTGCCACGGCGGGGTACAATGAGCAGTTCTTC. The encoded protein is CATAGYNEQFF.